The 25 T cell receptor beta chains presented below share a single source sample, sequenced in a study of cytomegalovirus exposure and HLA in healthy donors. Primers included in the PCR were 60 Vbeta and 13 Jbeta primers. Sequencing was performed with immunoSEQ multiplex PCR; in TCRdb, only in-frame clones are kept and a portion is missing. In the table there are some 120,000 clones, around 82% of which are singletons. What was sequenced was PBMCs. Receptor source: a man aged 30 to 45 in good health and CMV-seropositive.

The chain couples TRBV27 to TRBJ2-3, with D maybe TRBD2 (5 bases). Germline V gene sequence: CDR1 MNHEY, CDR2 SMNVEV (reference sequence). With 2 bases removed from V and 9 bases from J, the gap between germline ends came to 6 bases. The CDR3 loop spans 11 amino acids. This CDR3 reads CASSLGGTQYF. CDR3 bases: TGTGCCAGCAGTTTAGGAGGAACGCAGTATTTT.

V and J are TRBV13 and TRBJ1-5, with D unresolved. The CDR3 is 14 amino acids. Trimming removed 5 bases from V and 6 bases from J, with 14 bases in between. From germline, CDR1 is PRHDT and CDR2 FYEKMQ (reference sequence). CDR3 bases: TGTGCCAGCAGCCTTCGACCGAGCGGTCAGCCCCAGCATTTT. This translates into CASSLRPSGQPQHF.

The chain carries TRBV27 and TRBJ2-1, with 7 bases that match TRBD1. With 5 bases clipped from V and 7 bases from J, the junction kept 2 bases outside the gene matches. Germline V gene data show CDR1 as MNHEY and CDR2 as SMNVEV (reference sequence). This CDR3 spans 12 amino acids. This CDR3 reads CASSPDRNEQFF. The CDR3 DNA reads TGTGCCAGCAGTCCGGACAGGAATGAGCAGTTCTTC.

The chain is built from TRBV19 and TRBJ2-5, with 8 bases identical to TRBD1. In germline, CDR1 is LNHDA, CDR2 SQIVND (reference sequence). Unmatched junction bases numbered 7, after V lost 3 bases and J lost 4 bases. The CDR3 is 15 amino acids. CDR3 in DNA: TGTGCCAGTAGTATTGATCAGGGGGCAGGAGAGACCCAGTACTTC. Protein: CASSIDQGAGETQYF. Full variable domain (missing parts from reference TRBV19 and TRBJ2-5): DGGITQSPKYLFRKEGQNVTLSCEQNLNHDAMYWYRQDPGQGLRLIYYSQIVNDFQKGDIAEGYSVSREKKESFPLTVTSAQKNPTAFYLCASSIDQGAGETQYFGPGTRLLVL.

The chain joins TRBV29-1 to TRBJ1-1; 7 positions match TRBD1. The V segment lost 7 bases and the J segment 7 bases; nucleotides outside the gene matches: 6. This CDR3 comprises 11 residues. Germline lookup yields CDR1 SQVTM and CDR2 ANQGSEA. The CDR3 DNA sequence: TGCAGCGGGGCCGGGACAGATGAAGCTTTCTTT. Translating gives CSGAGTDEAFF.

This clone was counted only a few times. CDR3 residues: CASSESQMTYEQYF. For the CDR3, the DNA is TGTGCCAGCAGTGAATCCCAGATGACCTACGAGCAGTACTTC. The chain uses TRBV25-1 and TRBJ2-7; D remains unclear. The CDR3 sequence is 14 residues long. Trimming took off 1 base at V and 2 bases at J, with 9 bases between the two ends. Germline CDR1 MGHDK, CDR2 SYGVNS.

The chain combines TRBV5-1 with TRBJ2-7; 12 bases map to TRBD2. CDR1 is SGHRS and CDR2 is YFSETQ in the germline V gene. This CDR3 has 15 amino acids. The V and J ends lost 3 bases and 1 base, in that order; junction bases with no gene match: 2. CDR3 residues: CASSSLAGGSYEQYF. The CDR3 DNA sequence: TGCGCCAGCAGCTCGCTAGCGGGGGGGTCCTACGAGCAGTACTTC.

The V call is TRBV5-4, the J call TRBJ2-1; D unresolved. The CDR3 runs 12 residues. V lost 4 bases and J lost 10, with 12 bases in between. CDR1 and CDR2 from the germline V gene are SGHNT and YYREEE (reference sequence). CDR3 nucleotide sequence: TGTGCCAGCAGCCCAACGTCTAGGGAGCAGTTCTTC. Translation: CASSPTSREQFF.

This chain connects TRBV19 to TRBJ2-7, with 7 bases identical to TRBD1. J lost 1 base, V lost 7 bases, and 4 bases had no gene match. This CDR3 contains 13 residues. Germline-derived CDR1 and CDR2 are LNHDA and SQIVND (reference sequence). In nucleotides, the CDR3 is TGTGCCAGTACCTTGACAGGGTCCTACGAGCAGTACTTC. This translates into CASTLTGSYEQYF.

The CDR3 nucleotides are TGTGCCAGCAGTTACAATGAGCTAACTTTCTTT. Translation: CASSYNELTFF. This rearrangement joins TRBV6-6 to TRBJ1-1; D not resolved. Germline CDR1 reads MNHNY; CDR2 reads SVGAGI (reference sequence). Trimming shortened V by 2 bases and J by 12 bases, and 10 bases separated the two germline ends. The CDR3 is 11 amino acids.

The chain couples TRBV7-9 to TRBJ2-5; a weak D match, TRBD1 (6 bases). The ends were cut back, 5 bases at V and 5 bases at J, with 18 bases in the middle. In germline, CDR1 is SEHNR, CDR2 FQNEAQ (reference sequence). The CDR3 contains 15 residues. The CDR3 sequence is CASSLRDIRTETQYF. CDR3 in DNA: TGTGCCAGCAGCCTCCGGGACATAAGGACGGAGACCCAGTACTTC.

J is TRBJ2-7 and V is TRBV6-5, with 7 bases fitting TRBD1. CDR3 length: 15 residues. Germline V gene data show CDR1 as MNHEY and CDR2 as SVGAGI. V was clipped by 5 bases and J by 4 bases; unmatched bases: 11. CDR3 sequence: CASSLRQGIVYEQYF. The CDR3 coding sequence is TGTGCCAGCAGTCTCCGACAGGGTATTGTGTACGAGCAGTACTTC.

This chain connects TRBV10-3 to TRBJ2-3; D might be TRBD2 (5 bases). The CDR3 length is 12 residues. V was cut by 0 bases and J by 11 bases, with 9 bases left in between. Germline V gene sequence: CDR1 ENHRY, CDR2 SYGVKD. The CDR3: CAISESGGWQYF. DNA for the CDR3: TGTGCCATCAGTGAGTCAGGCGGGTGGCAGTATTTT.

The genes are TRBV6-5 and TRBJ2-7; TRBD2 matches at 7 bases. The CDR3 loop spans 14 amino acids. CDR1 is MNHEY and CDR2 is SVGAGI in the germline V gene. V trimming: 9 bases; J trimming: 4 bases; junction bases outside the gene matches: 12. The CDR3 region is CASREGGPTYEQYF. The CDR3, as DNA: TGTGCCAGTCGAGAGGGAGGGCCGACGTACGAGCAGTACTTC.

The V gene is TRBV30, the J gene TRBJ1-1, with 8 bases matching TRBD1. Trimming took 2 bases from V and 3 from J; bases not matched to a gene: 5. The V gene's germline CDR1 is GTSNPN and CDR2 SVGIG (reference sequence). This CDR3 region has 14 residues. The CDR3 here is CAWSRGQGDTEAFF. CDR3 nucleotides: TGTGCCTGGAGTAGAGGACAGGGTGACACTGAAGCTTTCTTT.

CDR3 protein: CASSQGQGAYGYTF. In nucleotides, the CDR3 is TGCGCCAGCAGCCAGGGACAGGGGGCCTATGGCTACACCTTC. This chain connects TRBV4-3 to TRBJ1-2, with 12 bases matching TRBD1. Germline loops: CDR1 LGHNA, CDR2 YSLEER. The V and J ends lost 3 bases and 4 bases, in that order; junction bases with no gene match: 0. This CDR3 is built from 14 residues.

This clone has more than one count but fewer than ten. The rearrangement joins TRBV9 to TRBJ1-2; D is undetermined. The germline CDR1 and CDR2 sequences are SGDLS and YYNGEE. This CDR3 is built from 15 residues. The V and J ends lost 3 bases and 1 base respectively, with 13 bases between them. Here the CDR3 DNA reads TGTGCCAGCAGCGCGACTACGAACCATAACTATGGCTACACCTTC. Its protein product is CASSATTNHNYGYTF.

The V gene is TRBV29-1, the J gene TRBJ2-7; possibly TRBD1 for D (6 bases). V was trimmed by 1 base and J by 0 bases, leaving 10 bases between them. Germline V gene data show CDR1 as SQVTM and CDR2 as ANQGSEA. CDR3 length equals 14 residues. The CDR3: CSVEGTGSSYEQYF. CDR3 bases: TGCAGCGTTGAAGGTACAGGGAGCTCCTACGAGCAGTACTTC.

This chain links TRBV5-1 with TRBJ1-2; 10 nucleotides agree with TRBD1. The V and J ends lost 3 bases and 4 bases, in that order; junction bases with no gene match: 6. CDR1 is SGHRS and CDR2 is YFSETQ in the germline V gene. This CDR3 has 15 amino acids. In DNA form, the CDR3 reads TGCGCCAGCAGCTCGGCCGGGACAGGGGCCTATGGCTACACCTTC. Amino acid sequence: CASSSAGTGAYGYTF.

The chain carries TRBV28 and TRBJ2-7; perhaps TRBD2 as D (6 bases). Germline CDR1 reads MDHEN; CDR2 reads SYDVKM. The CDR3 length is 15 residues. Deletions cut 4 bases from V and 4 bases from J, with 17 bases between. The CDR3 nucleotides read TGTGCCAGCAGTTCCCGGGGGACTGGAAAATACGAGCAGTACTTC. Amino acid sequence: CASSSRGTGKYEQYF.

V usage is TRBV7-9 and J usage is TRBJ2-7; D not resolved. Trimming stripped 3 bases from V and 3 bases from J, with 3 bases between. The length of the CDR3 is 11 residues. Per the germline V gene, CDR1 is SEHNR and CDR2 is FQNEAQ (reference sequence). This CDR3 reads CASSLSYEQYF. Written as DNA, the CDR3 is TGTGCCAGCAGCTTGAGCTACGAGCAGTACTTC.

V is TRBV5-5 and J is TRBJ2-3, with 12 bases matching TRBD2. Germline lookup yields CDR1 SGHKS and CDR2 YYEKEE (reference sequence). J gave up 1 base and V 4 bases, and 13 bases lay outside the gene matches. This CDR3 contains 19 residues. The CDR3 nucleotides read TGTGCCAGCAGCCTCGACGGGCTAGCGGGAGGGCAGGGCACAGATACGCAGTATTTT. Translation: CASSLDGLAGGQGTDTQYF.

The chain is built from TRBV7-8 and TRBJ2-7; D is unclear. The length of the CDR3 is 16 residues. CDR1 is SGHVS, CDR2 FQNEAQ, per germline. V lost 1 base, J lost 3 bases, and 16 bases lay in between. In DNA, the CDR3 is TGTGCCAGCAGCTTAGGTGGGTCGGAACAGCACTACGAGCAGTACTTC. This encodes CASSLGGSEQHYEQYF.

This chain joins TRBV6-5 and TRBJ2-7; no definite D call. V lost 6 bases to trimming and J lost 5 bases, with 14 bases between them. The CDR3 consists of 13 residues. The germline gives CDR1 MNHEY, CDR2 SVGAGI. The DNA of the CDR3 is TGTGCCAGCAGATCCCCCATGGCCGACGAGCAGTACTTC. This gives the protein CASRSPMADEQYF.

The J gene is TRBJ1-3, the V gene TRBV9; D is undetermined. Germline V gene lookup returns CDR1 SGDLS and CDR2 YYNGEE. This CDR3 has 13 residues. V was trimmed by 0 bases and J by 9 bases, leaving 10 bases between them. CDR3 sequence reads: CASSVEDTATIYF. The CDR3 DNA reads TGTGCCAGCAGCGTAGAAGACACCGCCACCATATATTTT. The full variable domain, in which reference TRBV9 and TRBJ1-3 provide the parts outside the CDR3, is DSGVTQTPKHLITATGQRVTLRCSPRSGDLSVYWYQQSLDQGLQFLIQYYNGEERAKGNILERFSAQQFPDLHSELNLSSLELGDSALYFCASSVEDTATIYFGEGSWLTVV.